This T cell receptor (beta chain) was sequenced for a study of resident and recirculating memory T cells in vitiligo. This CDR3 comprises 15 residues. The V gene end was trimmed by 3 bases and the J gene end by 5 bases; junction bases not matched to a gene: 6. Germline loops: CDR1 ENHRY, CDR2 SYGVKD. General study points: Different lesions suggested infiltration by different T cell clones.

The method was immunoSEQ multiplex PCR; TCRdb's version includes in-frame clones alone and lacks a portion of them. The table shows tens of thousands of clones, with about 92% occurring only once. This clone has a single count. Its antigen is undetermined. The clonotype comes from a male donor with vitiligo. The chain is built from TRBV10-3 and TRBJ2-1; TRBD2 agrees at 8 bases. Sequencing was performed on blood. The CDR3 protein is CAISDGLAPNNEQFF. DNA of the CDR3: TGTGCCATCAGTGACGGACTAGCCCCTAACAATGAGCAGTTCTTC.